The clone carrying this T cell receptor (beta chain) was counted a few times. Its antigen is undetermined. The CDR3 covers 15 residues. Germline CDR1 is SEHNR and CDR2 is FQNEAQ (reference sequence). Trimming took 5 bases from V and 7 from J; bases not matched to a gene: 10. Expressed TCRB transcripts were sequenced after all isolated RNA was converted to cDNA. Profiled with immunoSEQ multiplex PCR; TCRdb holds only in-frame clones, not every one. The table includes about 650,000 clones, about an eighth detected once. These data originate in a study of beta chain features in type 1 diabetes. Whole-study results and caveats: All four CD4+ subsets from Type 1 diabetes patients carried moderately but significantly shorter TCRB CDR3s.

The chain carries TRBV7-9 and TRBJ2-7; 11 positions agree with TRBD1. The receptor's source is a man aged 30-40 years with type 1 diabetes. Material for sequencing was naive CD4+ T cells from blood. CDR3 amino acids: CASSRLTGTGGEQYF. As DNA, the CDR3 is TGTGCCAGCAGCCGCCTCACCGGGACAGGGGGAGAGCAGTACTTC.